This TCR beta chain was observed in a study of spatial heterogeneity in lung cancer. The time point here: sample taken at primary tumor resection. About 73 TRACERx patients with early, untreated non-small cell lung cancer donated samples. Tumor, nontumor lung or frozen PBMC supplied whole RNA that was sequenced unsorted. This clonotype has a count of ten or more. Every TCR cDNA molecule carried a tag that served as a unique molecular identifier. One entry per CDR3 protein, called by TCRdb with MiXCR from the 5' RACE reads. The table includes about 42,000 distinct CDR3 sequences, 6.8% detected once. The CDR3 totals 16 residues. The germline V and J ends were trimmed by 2 bases and 1 base, with 12 bases remaining between them. Germline CDR1 is SGHTA and CDR2 is FQGNSA.

The clonotype originates from a female donor with early-stage non-small cell lung cancer. Here the sequenced sample was PBMCs, taken at surgery. J is TRBJ1-3 and V is TRBV7-2; D is unclear. Here the CDR3 DNA reads TGTGCCAGCAGCTTATCAGGACGGAAATCTGGAAACACCATATATTTT. It translates to CASSLSGRKSGNTIYF. Supplemented by reference TRBV7-2 and TRBJ1-3, the full variable domain reads GAGVSQSPSNKVTEKGKDVELRCDPISGHTALYWYRQSLGQGLEFLIYFQGNSAPDKSGLPSDRFSAERTGGSVSTLTIQRTQQEDSAVYLCASSLSGRKSGNTIYFGEGSWLTVV.